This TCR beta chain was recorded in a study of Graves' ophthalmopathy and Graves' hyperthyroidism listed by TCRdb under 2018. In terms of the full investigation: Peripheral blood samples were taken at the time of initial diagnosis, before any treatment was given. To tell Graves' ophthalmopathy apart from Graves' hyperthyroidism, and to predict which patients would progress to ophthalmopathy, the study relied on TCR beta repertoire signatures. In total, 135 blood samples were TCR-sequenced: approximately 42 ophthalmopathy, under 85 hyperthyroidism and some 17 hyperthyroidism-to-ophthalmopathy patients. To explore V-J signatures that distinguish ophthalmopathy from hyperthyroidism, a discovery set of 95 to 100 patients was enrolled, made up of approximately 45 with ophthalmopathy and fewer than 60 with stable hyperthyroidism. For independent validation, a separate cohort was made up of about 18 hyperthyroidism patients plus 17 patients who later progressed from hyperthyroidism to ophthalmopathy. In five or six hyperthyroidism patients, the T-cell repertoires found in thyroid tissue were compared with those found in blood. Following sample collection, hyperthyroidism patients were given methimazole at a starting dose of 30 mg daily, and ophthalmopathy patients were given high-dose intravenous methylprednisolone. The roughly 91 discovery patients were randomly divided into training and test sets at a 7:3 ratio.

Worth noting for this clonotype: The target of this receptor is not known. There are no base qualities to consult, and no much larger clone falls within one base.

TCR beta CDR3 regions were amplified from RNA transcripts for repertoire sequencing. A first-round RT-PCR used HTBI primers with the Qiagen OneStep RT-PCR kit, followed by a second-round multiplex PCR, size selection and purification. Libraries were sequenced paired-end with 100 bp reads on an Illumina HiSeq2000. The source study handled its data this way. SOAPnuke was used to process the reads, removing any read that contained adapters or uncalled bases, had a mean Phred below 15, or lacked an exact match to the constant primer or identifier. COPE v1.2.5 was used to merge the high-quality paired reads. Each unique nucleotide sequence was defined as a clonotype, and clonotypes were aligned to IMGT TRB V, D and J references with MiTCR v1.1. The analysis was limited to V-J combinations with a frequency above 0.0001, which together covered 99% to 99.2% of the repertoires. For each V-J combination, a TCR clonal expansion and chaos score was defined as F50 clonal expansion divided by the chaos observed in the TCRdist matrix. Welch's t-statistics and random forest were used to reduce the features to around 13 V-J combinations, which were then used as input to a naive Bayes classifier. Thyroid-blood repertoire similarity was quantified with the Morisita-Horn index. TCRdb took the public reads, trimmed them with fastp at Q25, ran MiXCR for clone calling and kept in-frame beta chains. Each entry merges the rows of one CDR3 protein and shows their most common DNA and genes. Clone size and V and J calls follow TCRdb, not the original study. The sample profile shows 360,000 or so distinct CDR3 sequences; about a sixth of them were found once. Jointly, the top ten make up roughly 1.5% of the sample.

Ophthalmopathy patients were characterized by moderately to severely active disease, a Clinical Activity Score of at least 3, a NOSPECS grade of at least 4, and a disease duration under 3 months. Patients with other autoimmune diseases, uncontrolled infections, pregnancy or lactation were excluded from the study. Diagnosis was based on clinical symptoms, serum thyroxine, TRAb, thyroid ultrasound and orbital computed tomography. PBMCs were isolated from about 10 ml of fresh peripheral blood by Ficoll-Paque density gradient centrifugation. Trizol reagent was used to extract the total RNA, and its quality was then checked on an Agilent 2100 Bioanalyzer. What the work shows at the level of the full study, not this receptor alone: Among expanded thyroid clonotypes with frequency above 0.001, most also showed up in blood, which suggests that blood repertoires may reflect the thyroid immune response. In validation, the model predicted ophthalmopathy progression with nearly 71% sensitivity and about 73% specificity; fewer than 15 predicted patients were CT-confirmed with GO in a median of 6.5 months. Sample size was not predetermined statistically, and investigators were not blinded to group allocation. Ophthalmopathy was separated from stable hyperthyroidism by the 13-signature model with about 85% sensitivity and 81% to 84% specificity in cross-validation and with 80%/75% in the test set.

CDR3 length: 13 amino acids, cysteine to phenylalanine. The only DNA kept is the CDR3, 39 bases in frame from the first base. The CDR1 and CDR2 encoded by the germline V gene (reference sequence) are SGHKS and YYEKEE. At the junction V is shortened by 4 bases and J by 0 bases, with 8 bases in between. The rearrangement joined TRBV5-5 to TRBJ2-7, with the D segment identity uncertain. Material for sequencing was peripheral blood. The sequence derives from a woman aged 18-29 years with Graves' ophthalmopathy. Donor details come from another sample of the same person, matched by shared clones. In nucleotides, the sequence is TGTGCCAGCAGCGCGCCCCTCTCCTACGAGCAGTACTTC. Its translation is CASSAPLSYEQYF. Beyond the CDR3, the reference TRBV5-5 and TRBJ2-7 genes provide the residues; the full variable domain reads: DAGVTQSPTHLIKTRGQQVTLRCSPISGHKSVSWYQQVLGQGPQFIFQYYEKEERGRGNFPDRFSARQFPNYSSELNVNALLLGDSALYLCASSAPLSYEQYFGPGTRLTVT.